This TCR beta chain was documented in a study of beta chain features in type 1 diabetes. Study at large: Patients did not differ from healthy donors in age, gender or cell yield. Sorted cells examined across all samples numbered roughly 99,000,000. Overall study findings and caveats: In patients and controls equally, PCR might favor templates that are shorter. VDJ junctions sequenced from type 1 diabetes patients showed fewer insertions and more deletions.

Reverse transcribing all isolated RNA meant expressed TCRB transcripts were sequenced. Measured with immunoSEQ multiplex PCR; TCRdb has only the in-frame clones, and not every one. The sample carries fewer than 900,000 clones, under 20% recorded once. V was trimmed by 6 bases and J by 0 bases, leaving 8 bases between them. The CDR3 sequence is 13 residues long. Germline CDR1 SNHLY, CDR2 FYNNEI. Worth noting for this clone: Its antigen is still unknown. The sample has other DNA sequences that encode this CDR3 too.

Sequencing was performed on naive CD4+ T cells from blood. The clonotype originates from a woman under 30 in good health. The chain recombines TRBV2 with TRBJ1-1, with D tentatively TRBD1 (5 bases). The chain's CDR3 is CASSGTVNTEAFF. The CDR3 DNA is TGTGCCAGCAGCGGGACGGTGAACACTGAAGCTTTCTTT.